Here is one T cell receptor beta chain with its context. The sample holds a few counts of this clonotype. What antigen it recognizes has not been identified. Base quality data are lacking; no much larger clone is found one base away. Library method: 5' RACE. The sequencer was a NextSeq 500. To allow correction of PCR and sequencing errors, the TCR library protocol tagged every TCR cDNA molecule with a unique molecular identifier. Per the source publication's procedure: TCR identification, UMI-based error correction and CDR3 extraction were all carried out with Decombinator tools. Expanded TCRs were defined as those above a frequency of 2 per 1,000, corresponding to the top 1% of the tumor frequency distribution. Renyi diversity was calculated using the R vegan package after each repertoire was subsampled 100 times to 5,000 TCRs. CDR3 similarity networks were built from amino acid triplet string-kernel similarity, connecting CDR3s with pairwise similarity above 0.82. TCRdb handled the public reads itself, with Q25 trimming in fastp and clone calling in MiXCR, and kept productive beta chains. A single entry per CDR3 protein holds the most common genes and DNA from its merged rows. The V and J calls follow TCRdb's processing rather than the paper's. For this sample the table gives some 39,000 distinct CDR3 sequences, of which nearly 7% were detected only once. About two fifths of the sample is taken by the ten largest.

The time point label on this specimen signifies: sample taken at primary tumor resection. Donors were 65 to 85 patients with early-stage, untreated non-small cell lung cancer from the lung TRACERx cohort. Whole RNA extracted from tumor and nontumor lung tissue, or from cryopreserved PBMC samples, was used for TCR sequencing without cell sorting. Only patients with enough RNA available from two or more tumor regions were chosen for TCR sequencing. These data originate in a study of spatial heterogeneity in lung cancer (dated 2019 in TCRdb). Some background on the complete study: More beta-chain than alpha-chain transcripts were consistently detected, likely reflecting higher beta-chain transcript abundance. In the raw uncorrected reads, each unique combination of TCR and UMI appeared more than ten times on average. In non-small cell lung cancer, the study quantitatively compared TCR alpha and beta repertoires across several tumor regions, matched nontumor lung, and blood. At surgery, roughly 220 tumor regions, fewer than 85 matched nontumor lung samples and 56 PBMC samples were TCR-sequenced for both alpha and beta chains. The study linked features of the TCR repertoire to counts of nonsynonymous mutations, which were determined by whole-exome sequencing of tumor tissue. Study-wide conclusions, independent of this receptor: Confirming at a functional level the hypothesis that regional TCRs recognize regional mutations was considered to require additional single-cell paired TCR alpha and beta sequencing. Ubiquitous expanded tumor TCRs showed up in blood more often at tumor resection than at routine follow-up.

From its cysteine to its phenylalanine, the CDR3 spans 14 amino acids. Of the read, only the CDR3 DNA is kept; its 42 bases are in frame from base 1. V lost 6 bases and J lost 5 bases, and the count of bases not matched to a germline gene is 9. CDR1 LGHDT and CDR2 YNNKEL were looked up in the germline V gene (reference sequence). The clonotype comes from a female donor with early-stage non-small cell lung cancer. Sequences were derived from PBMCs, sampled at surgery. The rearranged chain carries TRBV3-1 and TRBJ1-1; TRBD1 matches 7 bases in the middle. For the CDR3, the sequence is CASSPTAGGTEAFF. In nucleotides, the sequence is TGTGCCAGCAGTCCTACGGCAGGGGGGACTGAAGCTTTCTTT.